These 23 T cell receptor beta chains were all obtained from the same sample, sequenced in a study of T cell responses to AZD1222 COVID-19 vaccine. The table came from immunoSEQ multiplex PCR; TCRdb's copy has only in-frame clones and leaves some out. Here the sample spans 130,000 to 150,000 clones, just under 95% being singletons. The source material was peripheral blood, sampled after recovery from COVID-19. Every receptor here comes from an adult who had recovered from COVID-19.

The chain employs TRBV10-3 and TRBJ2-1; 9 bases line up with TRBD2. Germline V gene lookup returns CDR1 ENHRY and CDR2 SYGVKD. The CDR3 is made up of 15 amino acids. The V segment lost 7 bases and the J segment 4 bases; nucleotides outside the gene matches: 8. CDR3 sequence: CAINIAGDPYNEQFF. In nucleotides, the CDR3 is TGTGCCATCAACATAGCGGGAGACCCTTACAATGAGCAGTTCTTC.

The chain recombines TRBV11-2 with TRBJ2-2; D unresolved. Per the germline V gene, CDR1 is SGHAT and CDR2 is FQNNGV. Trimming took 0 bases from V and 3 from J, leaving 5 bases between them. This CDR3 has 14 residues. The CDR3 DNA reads TGTGCCAGCAGCTTAGATAGGGACACCGGGGAGCTGTTTTTT. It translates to CASSLDRDTGELFF.

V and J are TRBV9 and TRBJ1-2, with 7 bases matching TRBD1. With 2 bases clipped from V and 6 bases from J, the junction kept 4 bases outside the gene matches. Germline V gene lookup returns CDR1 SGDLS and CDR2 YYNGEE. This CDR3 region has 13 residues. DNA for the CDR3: TGTGCCAGCAGCGTGGGACAGCAAGATGGCTACACCTTC. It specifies CASSVGQQDGYTF.

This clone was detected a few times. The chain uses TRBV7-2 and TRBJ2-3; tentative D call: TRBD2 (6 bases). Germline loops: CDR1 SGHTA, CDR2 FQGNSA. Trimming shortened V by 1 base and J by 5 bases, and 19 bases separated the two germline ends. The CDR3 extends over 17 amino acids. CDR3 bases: TGTGCCAGCAGCTTAGGAGGGGCGGGAAGAATTAGAGATACGCAGTATTTT. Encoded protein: CASSLGGAGRIRDTQYF.

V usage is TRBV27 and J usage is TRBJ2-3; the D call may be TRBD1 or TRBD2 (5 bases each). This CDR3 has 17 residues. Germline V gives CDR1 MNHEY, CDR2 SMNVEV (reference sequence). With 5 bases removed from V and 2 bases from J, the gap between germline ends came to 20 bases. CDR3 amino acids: CASSQTGTDWDTDTQYF. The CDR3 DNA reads TGTGCCAGCAGTCAGACCGGGACCGACTGGGACACAGATACGCAGTATTTT.

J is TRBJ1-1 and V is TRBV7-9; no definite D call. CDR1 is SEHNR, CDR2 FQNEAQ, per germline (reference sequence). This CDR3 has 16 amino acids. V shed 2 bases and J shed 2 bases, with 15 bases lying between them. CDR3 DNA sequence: TGTGCCAGCAGCTTAAGCTTCGGGGTTTCAAACACTGAAGCTTTCTTT. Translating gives CASSLSFGVSNTEAFF.

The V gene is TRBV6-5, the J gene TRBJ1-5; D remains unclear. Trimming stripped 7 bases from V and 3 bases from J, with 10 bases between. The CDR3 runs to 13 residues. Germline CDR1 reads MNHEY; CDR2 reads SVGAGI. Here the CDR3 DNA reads TGTGCCAGCATATCAGGCGACAATCAGCCCCAGCATTTT. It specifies CASISGDNQPQHF.

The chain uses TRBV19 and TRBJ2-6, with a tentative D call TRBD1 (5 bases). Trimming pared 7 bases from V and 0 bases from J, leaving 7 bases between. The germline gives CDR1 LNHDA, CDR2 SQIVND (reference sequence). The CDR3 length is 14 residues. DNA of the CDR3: TGTGCCAGTAACCAGGGCTCTGGGGCCAACGTCCTGACTTTC. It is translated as CASNQGSGANVLTF.

CDR3 protein: CASSSRQAEKLFF. CDR3 DNA: TGTGCCAGCAGCTCCAGACAGGCTGAAAAACTGTTTTTT. The chain combines TRBV13 with TRBJ1-4; the D gene is possibly TRBD1 (6 bases). Trimming pared 4 bases from V and 7 bases from J, leaving 10 bases between. This CDR3 has 13 residues. Germline lookup yields CDR1 PRHDT and CDR2 FYEKMQ (reference sequence).

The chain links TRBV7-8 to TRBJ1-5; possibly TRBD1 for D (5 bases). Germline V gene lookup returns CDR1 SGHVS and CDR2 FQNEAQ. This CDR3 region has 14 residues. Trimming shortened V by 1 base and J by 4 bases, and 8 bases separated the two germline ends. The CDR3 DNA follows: TGTGCCAGCAGCTTAGTGGCAGGGAATCAGCCCCAGCATTTT. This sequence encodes CASSLVAGNQPQHF.

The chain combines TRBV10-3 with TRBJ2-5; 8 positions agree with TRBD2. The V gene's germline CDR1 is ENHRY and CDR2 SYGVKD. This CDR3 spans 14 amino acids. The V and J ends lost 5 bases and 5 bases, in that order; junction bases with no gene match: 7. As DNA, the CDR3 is TGTGCCATCAGTCTTCGGGAGGGCCGGGAGACCCAGTACTTC. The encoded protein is CAISLREGRETQYF.

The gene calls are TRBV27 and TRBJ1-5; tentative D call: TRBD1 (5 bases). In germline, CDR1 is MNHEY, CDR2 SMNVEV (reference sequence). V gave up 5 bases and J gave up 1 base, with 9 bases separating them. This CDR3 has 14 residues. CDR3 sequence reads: CASSHRDSNQPQHF. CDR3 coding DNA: TGTGCCAGCAGTCACCGGGACAGCAATCAGCCCCAGCATTTT.

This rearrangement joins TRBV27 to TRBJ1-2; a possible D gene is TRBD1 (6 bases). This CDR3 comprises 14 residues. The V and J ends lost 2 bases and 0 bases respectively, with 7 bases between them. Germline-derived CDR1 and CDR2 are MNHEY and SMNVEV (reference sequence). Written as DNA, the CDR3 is TGTGCCAGCAGTTTAAAGGGGGCTAACTATGGCTACACCTTC. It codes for CASSLKGANYGYTF.

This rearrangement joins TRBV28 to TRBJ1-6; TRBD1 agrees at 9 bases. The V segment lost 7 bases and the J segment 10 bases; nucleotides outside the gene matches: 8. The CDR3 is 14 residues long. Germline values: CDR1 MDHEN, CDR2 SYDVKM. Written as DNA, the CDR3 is TGTGCCAGCACAAAGGGACAGGGAGGCTCACCCCTCCACTTT. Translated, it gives CASTKGQGGSPLHF.

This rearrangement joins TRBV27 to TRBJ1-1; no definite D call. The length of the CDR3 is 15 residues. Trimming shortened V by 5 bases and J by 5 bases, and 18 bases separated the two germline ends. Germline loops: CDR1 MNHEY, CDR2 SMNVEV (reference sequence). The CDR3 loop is CASSTMRVGGTEAFF. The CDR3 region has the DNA TGTGCCAGCAGTACTATGAGGGTAGGAGGGACTGAAGCTTTCTTT.

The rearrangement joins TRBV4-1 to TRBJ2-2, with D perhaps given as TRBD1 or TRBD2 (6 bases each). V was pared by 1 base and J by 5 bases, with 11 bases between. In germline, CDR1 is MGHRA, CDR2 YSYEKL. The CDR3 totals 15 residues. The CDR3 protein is CASSQVGGRTGELFF. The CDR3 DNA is TGCGCCAGCAGCCAAGTTGGGGGGCGGACCGGGGAGCTGTTTTTT.

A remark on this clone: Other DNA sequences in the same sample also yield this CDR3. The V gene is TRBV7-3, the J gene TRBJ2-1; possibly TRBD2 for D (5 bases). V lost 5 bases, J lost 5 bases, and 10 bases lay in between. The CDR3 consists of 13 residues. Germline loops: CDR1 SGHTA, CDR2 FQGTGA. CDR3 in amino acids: CASSPTGNNEQFF. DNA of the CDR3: TGTGCCAGCAGCCCCACGGGGAACAATGAGCAGTTCTTC.

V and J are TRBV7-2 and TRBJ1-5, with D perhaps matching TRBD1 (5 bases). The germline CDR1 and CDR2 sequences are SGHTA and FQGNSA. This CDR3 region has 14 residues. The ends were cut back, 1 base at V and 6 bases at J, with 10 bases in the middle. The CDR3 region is CASSLDGGAQPQHF. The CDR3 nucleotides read TGTGCCAGCAGCTTAGACGGGGGAGCTCAGCCCCAGCATTTT.

CDR3 DNA sequence: TGTGCCAGCAGTCGGACACTAGCGGGAGGGTACAATGAGCAGTTCTTC. It yields the protein CASSRTLAGGYNEQFF. This chain uses TRBV6-4 with TRBJ2-1, with 13 bases that match TRBD2. J was trimmed by 4 bases and V by 5 bases; bases with no gene match: 5. This CDR3 spans 16 amino acids. Germline V gene data show CDR1 as MRHNA and CDR2 as SNTAGT.

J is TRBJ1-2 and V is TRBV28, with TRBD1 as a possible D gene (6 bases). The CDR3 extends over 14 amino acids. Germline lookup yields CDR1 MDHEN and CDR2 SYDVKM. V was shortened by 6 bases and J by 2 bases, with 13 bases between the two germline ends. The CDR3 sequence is CASSAAQGNYGYTF. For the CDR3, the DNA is TGTGCCAGCAGCGCCGCACAGGGAAACTATGGCTACACCTTC.

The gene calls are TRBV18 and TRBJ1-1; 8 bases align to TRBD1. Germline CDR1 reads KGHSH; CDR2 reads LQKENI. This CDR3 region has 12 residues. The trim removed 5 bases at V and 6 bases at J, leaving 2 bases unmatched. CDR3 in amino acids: CASSSGGPEAFF. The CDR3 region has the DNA TGTGCCAGCTCATCAGGGGGCCCTGAAGCTTTCTTT. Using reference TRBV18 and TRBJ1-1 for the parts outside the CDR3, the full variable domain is NAGVMQNPRHLVRRRGQEARLRCSPMKGHSHVYWYRQLPEEGLKFMVYLQKENIIDESGMPKERFSAEFPKEGPSILRIQQVVRGDSAAYFCASSSGGPEAFFGQGTRLTVV.

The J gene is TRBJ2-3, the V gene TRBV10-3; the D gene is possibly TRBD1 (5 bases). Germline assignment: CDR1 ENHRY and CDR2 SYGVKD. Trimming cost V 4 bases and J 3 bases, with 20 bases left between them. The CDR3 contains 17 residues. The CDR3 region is CAISGTRGTSGTDTQYF. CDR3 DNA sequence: TGTGCCATCAGTGGGACAAGGGGCACCTCAGGGACAGATACGCAGTATTTT.

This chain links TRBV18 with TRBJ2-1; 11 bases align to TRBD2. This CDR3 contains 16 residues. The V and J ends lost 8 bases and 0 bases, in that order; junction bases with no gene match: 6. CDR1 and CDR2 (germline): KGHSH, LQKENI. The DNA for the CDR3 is TGTGCCAGCCGGACTAGCGGGTCCAGCTCCTACAATGAGCAGTTCTTC. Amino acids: CASRTSGSSSYNEQFF.